Listed below are T cell receptor beta chains from one sample, sequenced in a study of blood T cell repertoires in COVID-19. Using immunoSEQ multiplex PCR, the repertoire was profiled, and TCRdb retains in-frame clones only, with some absent. The sample lists some 170,000 clones; around 81% were seen once. Specimen: PBMCs or T cells enriched from blood (not recorded which). Source of these receptors: a man aged 35 to 55 who had recovered from COVID-19. The CDR3 runs from the conserved cysteine through the conserved F or W. The order of the fields is clone size, J gene, D gene, V gene, CDR3 protein, CDR3 DNA. D genes are given only for firm matches. Size tells how often a clone was seen (once, few, many) or the class of an expanded clone, and some rows leave it out.

>few|TRBJ1-6|-|TRBV25-1
CASSVSGPNNSPLHF
TGTGCCAGCAGTGTTTCAGGGCCCAATAATTCACCCCTCCACTTT
>-|TRBJ2-3|TRBD2|TRBV5-1
CASSLPLAGGKDTQYF
TGCGCCAGCAGCCTTCCACTAGCGGGGGGGAAGGATACGCAGTATTTT
>-|TRBJ1-1|-|TRBV15
CATSRGAQGWWANTEAFF
TGTGCCACCAGCAGAGGGGCACAGGGATGGTGGGCGAACACTGAAGCTTTCTTT
>-|TRBJ2-1|-|TRBV5-1
CASRPGEGGPFNEQFF
TGCGCCAGCAGGCCCGGGGAGGGGGGTCCTTTTAATGAGCAGTTCTTC
>-|TRBJ2-7|TRBD1|TRBV7-2
CASSPRRQGTYEQYF
TGTGCCAGCAGCCCACGTCGACAGGGGACCTACGAGCAGTACTTC
>-|TRBJ2-1|TRBD1|TRBV5-1
CASSRMTGASYNEQFF
TGCGCCAGCAGCCGAATGACAGGGGCCTCCTACAATGAGCAGTTCTTC
>-|TRBJ2-3|TRBD1|TRBV19
CASSIESRGSSTDTQYF
TGTGCCAGTAGTATCGAGTCCAGGGGGTCTAGCACAGATACGCAGTATTTT
>few|TRBJ2-2|TRBD2|TRBV24-1
CATSSPLTSGGGTGELFF
TGTGCCACCAGTTCCCCCCTCACTAGCGGGGGGGGGACCGGGGAGCTGTTTTTT
>-|TRBJ2-3|-|TRBV5-1
CASSLGIGGTTDTQYF
TGCGCCAGCAGCTTGGGTATCGGGGGTACCACAGATACGCAGTATTTT
>-|TRBJ2-5|-|TRBV3-1/TRBV3-2
CASSYNTGNQETQYF
TGTGCCAGCAGTTACAATACGGGGAACCAAGAGACCCAGTACTTC